The entry below describes one TCR beta chain. This CDR3 is 16 amino acids long. Germline assignment: CDR1 MNHNS and CDR2 SASEGT. V lost 4 bases and J lost 5; bases outside the gene matches: 12. This PCR relied on a set of 60 Vbeta primers and 13 Jbeta primers. Assay: immunoSEQ multiplex PCR; the TCRdb copy retains only in-frame clones and omits some. Of about 220,000 clones in the sample, roughly 70% were seen once. The data belong to a study of cytomegalovirus exposure and HLA in healthy donors. The chain joins TRBV6-1 to TRBJ2-5; 8 bases fit TRBD2. Sequencing was carried out using PBMCs. The clonotype originates from a woman in her twenties or thirties in good health and CMV-seronegative. CDR3 DNA sequence: TGTGCCAGCAGTGTTGTAGTAGCGGGATCAGGGGAGACCCAGTACTTC. It is translated as CASSVVVAGSGETQYF.